The entry below gives a single TCR beta chain sequence along with its context. Its antigen is currently unknown. These data come from a study of OX40 agonist ivuxolimab in advanced cancers. Study at large: Dose-escalation subjects each had hepatocellular carcinoma, melanoma, renal cell or head and neck cancer. General study findings and limits: At doses 0.1 to 3.0 mg/kg, CD4+ and CD8+ clones expanded.

Libraries were prepared by immunoSEQ multiplex PCR; TCRdb keeps only in-frame clonotypes and omits some of them. The repertoire consists of over 35,000 clones, with around 90% occurring once and the leading ten covering around 0.6%. The TCR originated in an adult with an advanced solid tumor such as melanoma, head and neck, liver or kidney cancer. Material: CD4+ or CD8+ T cells sorted from blood, obtained in a trial of the OX40 agonist ivuxolimab.

The CDR3 bases are TGTGCCAGCTCCCGGGACGACTATGGCTACACCTTC. This translates into CASSRDDYGYTF. The chain has TRBV18 and TRBJ1-2; D is possibly TRBD1 (5 bases). CDR1 is KGHSH, CDR2 LQKENI, per germline. V was clipped by 6 bases and J by 3 bases, with 8 bases between them. The CDR3 has 12 amino acids.